These 30 T cell receptor beta chains were sequenced from one sample in a study of control samples from healthy donors and cancer patients (TCRdb year 2020). Library prep was done by the immunoSEQ multiplex PCR assay. Imported from immuneACCESS, the table was reduced by TCRdb to in-frame sequences with V and J called. These copies leave out some clones; in studies compared against another copy, an unresolved V gene accounts for under half, and the cause of the remainder is not known. Here the sample has 100,000 to 150,000 clones; roughly 90% occur a single time. The ten largest clones take up approximately 6% of the sample. The sequenced sample was blood. The receptors shown here come from a man in his late teens or twenties in good health.

The gene calls are TRBV7-2 and TRBJ1-1, with 7 bases fitting TRBD1. The J segment lost 1 base and the V segment lost 5 bases, leaving 10 bases of the junction unmatched. The germline gives CDR1 SGHTA, CDR2 FQGNSA. The length of the CDR3 is 16 residues. Here the CDR3 DNA reads TGTGCCAGCAGCCCCCCCAGGGGGGGTAAGAACACTGAAGCTTTCTTT. This encodes CASSPPRGGKNTEAFF. Looking up the rest from reference TRBV7-2 and TRBJ1-1 gives the full variable domain: GAGVSQSPSNKVTEKGKDVELRCDPISGHTALYWYRQSLGQGLEFLIYFQGNSAPDKSGLPSDRFSAERTGGSVSTLTIQRTQQEDSAVYLCASSPPRGGKNTEAFFGQGTRLTVV.

This chain joins TRBV19 and TRBJ1-4; 9 nucleotides match TRBD1. J was trimmed by 4 bases and V by 11 bases; bases with no gene match: 8. The CDR3 is made up of 14 amino acids. The germline V gene has CDR1 LNHDA and CDR2 SQIVND (reference sequence). CDR3 DNA: TGTGCCGCGGGAACAGGGGGCGTTAATGAAAAACTGTTTTTT. It yields the protein CAAGTGGVNEKLFF.

The chain couples TRBV5-1 to TRBJ1-2; D is undetermined. V dropped 0 bases and J dropped 0 bases, with 6 bases sitting between them. CDR3 length: 14 residues. CDR1 is SGHRS, CDR2 YFSETQ, per germline. The CDR3 DNA sequence: TGCGCCAGCAGCTTGGAGACGGCTAACTATGGCTACACCTTC. It translates to CASSLETANYGYTF.

This chain uses TRBV29-1 with TRBJ2-7; weak D call: TRBD2 (5 bases). The CDR3 has 11 residues. Germline V gene sequence: CDR1 SQVTM, CDR2 ANQGSEA. V dropped 0 bases and J dropped 6 bases, with 6 bases sitting between them. CDR3 loop: CSVEEGSEQYF. CDR3 sequence (DNA): TGCAGCGTTGAAGAGGGGAGCGAGCAGTACTTC.

CDR3 nucleotide sequence: TGTGCCAGCAACCTCAGGGAGCGCTACGAGCAGTACTTC. This codes for CASNLRERYEQYF. This chain connects TRBV2 to TRBJ2-7; TRBD1 or TRBD2 may be the D gene (5 bases each). The CDR3 contains 13 residues. Trimming left V 7 bases short and J 3 bases short, with 13 bases between. Germline CDR1 is SNHLY and CDR2 is FYNNEI.

The rearrangement joins TRBV6-5 to TRBJ1-2; a weak D match, TRBD1 (5 bases). The CDR3 contains 13 residues. V was shortened by 7 bases and J by 4 bases, with 13 bases between the two germline ends. Germline CDR1 is MNHEY and CDR2 is SVGAGI. DNA of the CDR3: TGTGCCAGCACTACGGGGGGGTCCTATGGCTACACCTTC. Protein: CASTTGGSYGYTF.

The V gene is TRBV9, the J gene TRBJ1-5; 9 bases line up with TRBD1. Germline lookup yields CDR1 SGDLS and CDR2 YYNGEE. Trimming at V came to 4 bases and at J to 5 bases, leaving 7 bases not matched to a gene. The CDR3 totals 15 residues. The CDR3 protein is CASSRTGGVDQPQHF. The CDR3 DNA reads TGTGCCAGCAGCAGAACAGGGGGCGTGGATCAGCCCCAGCATTTT.

The rearrangement links TRBV30 to TRBJ2-2; D is unresolved. The V gene's germline CDR1 is GTSNPN and CDR2 SVGIG (reference sequence). The CDR3 totals 13 residues. The ends were cut back, 2 bases at V and 2 bases at J, with 6 bases in the middle. The CDR3 loop reads CAWSISNTGELFF. As DNA, the CDR3 is TGTGCCTGGAGTATTAGCAACACCGGGGAGCTGTTTTTT.

The chain uses TRBV5-4 and TRBJ2-7; D remains unclear. The V end was cut by 4 bases, the J end by 1 base, with 12 bases between. CDR1 is SGHNT, CDR2 YYREEE, per germline (reference sequence). The CDR3 is 14 residues long. The CDR3 reads CASSREKKSYEQYF. The CDR3 bases are TGTGCCAGCAGCCGCGAGAAAAAATCCTACGAGCAGTACTTC.

V usage is TRBV2 and J usage is TRBJ2-1, with D tentatively TRBD1 (5 bases). V was clipped by 8 bases and J by 9 bases, with 14 bases between them. The CDR3 covers 12 residues. Germline CDR1 SNHLY, CDR2 FYNNEI. The CDR3 loop is CASATQGAEQFF. Here the CDR3 DNA reads TGTGCCAGCGCTACCCAGGGTGCTGAGCAGTTCTTC.

This clone has a single count. The chain has TRBV2 and TRBJ1-2; 7 nucleotides agree with TRBD1. The CDR3 runs 13 residues. The ends lost 8 bases at V and 1 base at J; junction bases unmatched: 4. Germline CDR1 and CDR2: SNHLY and FYNNEI. The CDR3 sequence: CASETGSNYGYTF. The CDR3 nucleotides read TGTGCCAGCGAGACAGGGAGTAACTATGGCTACACCTTC.

This chain connects TRBV19 to TRBJ2-3; 7 positions match TRBD1. Germline V lookup: CDR1 LNHDA, CDR2 SQIVND (reference sequence). Trimming cost V 6 bases and J 2 bases; bases outside gene matches: 8. The CDR3 covers 15 residues. CDR3 sequence (DNA): TGTGCCAGTAGCTCTAAACAGGGGACCACAGATACGCAGTATTTT. It is translated as CASSSKQGTTDTQYF.

The CDR3 is CAWTGEYNYGYTF. Here the CDR3 DNA reads TGTGCCTGGACTGGGGAGTATAACTATGGCTACACCTTC. The rearrangement uses TRBV30 and TRBJ1-2; D not resolved. Germline CDR1 and CDR2: GTSNPN and SVGIG (reference sequence). The CDR3 spans 13 residues. V lost 4 bases to trimming and J lost 1 base, with 10 bases between them.

The chain recombines TRBV10-3 with TRBJ1-1; D remains ambiguous. Trimming stripped 7 bases from V and 2 bases from J, with 11 bases between. CDR3 size: 13 residues. Germline values: CDR1 ENHRY, CDR2 SYGVKD. The CDR3 reads CAIKRQTNTEAFF. DNA of the CDR3: TGTGCCATCAAGAGGCAGACAAACACTGAAGCTTTCTTT.

This clone occurred a few times. This chain connects TRBV7-3 to TRBJ1-5; the D is unclear. The CDR3 spans 13 residues. Trimming stripped 6 bases from V and 5 bases from J, with 11 bases between. Germline CDR1 SGHTA, CDR2 FQGTGA. Here the CDR3 reads CASSRTRDQPQHF. Written as DNA, the CDR3 is TGTGCCAGCAGTCGGACGCGGGATCAGCCCCAGCATTTT.

This clone was detected once. V gene TRBV12-3 or TRBV12-4 combines with J gene TRBJ2-5; a possible D gene is TRBD1 (6 bases). V was trimmed by 11 bases and J by 1 base, leaving 11 bases between them. This CDR3 has 12 amino acids. The CDR3 DNA is TGTGCCTCCCAAGGGGGCCAAGAGACCCAGTACTTC. Protein: CASQGGQETQYF.

The chain employs TRBV18 and TRBJ1-2, with a possible D match to TRBD1 (5 bases). V was trimmed by 2 bases and J by 7 bases, leaving 5 bases between them. The germline V gene has CDR1 KGHSH and CDR2 LQKENI. This CDR3 has 11 amino acids. For the CDR3, the DNA is TGTGCCAGCTCACCAGGGGGTGGCTACACCTTC. Its protein product is CASSPGGGYTF.

The chain employs TRBV18 and TRBJ1-3; D is unresolved. V lost 5 bases to trimming and J lost 0 bases, with 5 bases between them. The CDR3 consists of 13 residues. In germline, CDR1 is KGHSH, CDR2 LQKENI. The CDR3 sequence: CASSSGSGNTIYF. The CDR3 DNA sequence: TGTGCCAGCTCATCCGGCTCTGGAAACACCATATATTTT.

This clone has only one observation. CDR3 in amino acids: CSVQRAGLNEKLFF. The CDR3 DNA is TGCAGCGTCCAACGAGCGGGACTGAATGAAAAACTGTTTTTT. The chain couples TRBV29-1 to TRBJ1-4; D might be TRBD1 (5 bases). The germline CDR1 and CDR2 sequences are SQVTM and ANQGSEA. This CDR3 is built from 14 residues. V lost 6 bases, J lost 5 bases, and 16 bases lay in between. Full variable domain (remainder filled in from reference TRBV29-1 and TRBJ1-4): SAVISQKPSRDICQRGTSLTIQCQVDSQVTMMFWYRQQPGQSLTLIATANQGSEATYESGFVIDKFPISRPNLTFSTLTVSNMSPEDSSIYLCSVQRAGLNEKLFFGSGTQLSVL.

The chain couples TRBV19 to TRBJ1-4; D is perhaps TRBD1 (6 bases). Per the germline V gene, CDR1 is LNHDA and CDR2 is SQIVND (reference sequence). The CDR3 has 16 residues. V shed 9 bases and J shed 8 bases, with 25 bases lying between them. CDR3 residues: CASSFVTGQRNEKLFF. The CDR3 nucleotides read TGTGCCAGCAGTTTTGTAACCGGACAGAGAAACGAAAAACTGTTTTTT.

The CDR3 is CASSLHNPTGDLNTIYF. CDR3 DNA sequence: TGTGCCAGCTCACTACATAATCCGACAGGGGATCTAAACACCATATATTTT. The V gene is TRBV18, the J gene TRBJ1-3; 8 bases match TRBD1. Germline V gene data show CDR1 as KGHSH and CDR2 as LQKENI. Trimming removed 4 bases from V and 6 bases from J; junction bases left unmatched: 14. This CDR3 is built from 17 residues.

The genes are TRBV23-1 and TRBJ1-5, with a tentative D call TRBD1 (5 bases). TRBV23-1 is known as an ORF, though its function is uncertain. There are 17 residues in the CDR3. V gave up 2 bases and J gave up 3 bases, with 17 bases separating them. The CDR3 reads CASSQPVGGDYNQPQHF. CDR3 DNA: TGCGCCAGCAGTCAACCTGTTGGGGGGGATTACAATCAGCCCCAGCATTTT.

The V and J genes are TRBV21-1 and TRBJ2-7; the table's D call of TRBD2 was not tested on the DNA. TRBV21-1 is assigned pseudogene status. This CDR3 is 15 amino acids long. CDR3 sequence reads: CASSKVTDSRYEQYF. The CDR3 DNA reads TGTGCCAGCAGCAAAGTAACCGACTCCCGATACGAGCAGTACTTC.

The genes are TRBV10-3 and TRBJ1-1; D possibly corresponds to TRBD1 (5 bases). The CDR3 is 16 residues long. Between the trimmed V and J ends, which lost 0 bases and 2 bases, there was a span of 13 bases. Germline V gene data show CDR1 as ENHRY and CDR2 as SYGVKD. CDR3: CAISESVRGDNTEAFF. The CDR3 DNA reads TGTGCCATCAGTGAGTCTGTCCGAGGGGATAACACTGAAGCTTTCTTT.

The CDR3 loop is CASSLETSGDEQFF. CDR3 DNA sequence: TGTGCCAGCAGCTTAGAGACTAGCGGGGATGAGCAGTTCTTC. J is TRBJ2-1 and V is TRBV11-2, with 11 bases that match TRBD2. Germline lookup yields CDR1 SGHAT and CDR2 FQNNGV. V trimming: 0 bases; J trimming: 8 bases; junction bases outside the gene matches: 0. CDR3 length: 14 residues.

V gene TRBV5-6 combines with J gene TRBJ2-3; D remains ambiguous. CDR3 length: 15 amino acids. Trimming stripped 3 bases from V and 2 bases from J, with 13 bases between. The germline CDR1 and CDR2 sequences are SGHDT and YYEEEE. The CDR3, as DNA: TGTGCCAGCAGCTACAGTCCCAGAAACACAGATACGCAGTATTTT. Its translation is CASSYSPRNTDTQYF.

V is TRBV2 and J is TRBJ1-5; D remains ambiguous. CDR1 and CDR2 from the germline V gene are SNHLY and FYNNEI. The V and J ends lost 2 bases and 7 bases respectively, with 15 bases between them. The CDR3 contains 15 residues. The CDR3: CASSERTVSGQPQHF. The CDR3 DNA follows: TGTGCCAGCAGTGAACGAACCGTTAGCGGGCAGCCCCAGCATTTT.

The gene calls are TRBV18 and TRBJ2-3; TRBD2 matches 10 bases. This CDR3 is 15 amino acids long. The V gene's germline CDR1 is KGHSH and CDR2 LQKENI. The V gene end was trimmed by 4 bases and the J gene end by 1 base; junction bases not matched to a gene: 2. CDR3 sequence: CASSQSGGGTDTQYF. CDR3 sequence (DNA): TGTGCCAGCTCACAAAGCGGGGGGGGCACAGATACGCAGTATTTT. The whole variable domain, remainder taken from reference TRBV18 and TRBJ2-3, is NAGVMQNPRHLVRRRGQEARLRCSPMKGHSHVYWYRQLPEEGLKFMVYLQKENIIDESGMPKERFSAEFPKEGPSILRIQQVVRGDSAAYFCASSQSGGGTDTQYFGPGTRLTVL.

V is TRBV9 and J is TRBJ1-5; no firm D call. The length of the CDR3 is 15 residues. CDR1 is SGDLS, CDR2 YYNGEE, per germline. Between the trimmed V and J ends, which lost 1 base and 0 bases, there was a span of 8 bases. Here the CDR3 DNA reads TGTGCCAGCAGCGTAACCGCCTATAGCAATCAGCCCCAGCATTTT. This codes for CASSVTAYSNQPQHF.

This rearrangement joins TRBV3-1 (or the pseudogene TRBV3-2) to TRBJ2-1; 14 bases agree with TRBD2. Per the germline V gene, CDR1 is LGHDT and CDR2 is YNNKEL (reference sequence). V shed 4 bases, J shed 3 bases, and the junction held 8 bases outside the gene matches. This CDR3 contains 18 residues. Here the CDR3 reads CASSRGTSGGYFYNEQFF. In DNA form, the CDR3 reads TGTGCCAGCAGCCGAGGGACTAGCGGGGGCTACTTCTACAATGAGCAGTTCTTC.